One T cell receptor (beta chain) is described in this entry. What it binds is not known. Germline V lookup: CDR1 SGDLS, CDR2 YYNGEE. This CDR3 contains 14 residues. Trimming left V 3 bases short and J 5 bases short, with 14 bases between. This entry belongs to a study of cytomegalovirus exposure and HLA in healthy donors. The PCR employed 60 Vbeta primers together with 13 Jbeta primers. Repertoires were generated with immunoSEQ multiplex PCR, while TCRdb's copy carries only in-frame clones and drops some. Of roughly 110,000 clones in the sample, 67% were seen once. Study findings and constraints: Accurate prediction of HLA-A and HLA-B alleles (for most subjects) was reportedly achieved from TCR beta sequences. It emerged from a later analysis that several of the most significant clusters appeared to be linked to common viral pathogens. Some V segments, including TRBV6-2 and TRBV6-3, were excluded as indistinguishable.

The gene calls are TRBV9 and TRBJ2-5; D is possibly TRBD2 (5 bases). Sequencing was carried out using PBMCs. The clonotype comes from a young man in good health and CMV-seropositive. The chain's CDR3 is CASSAGHGGETQYF. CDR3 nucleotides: TGTGCCAGCAGCGCGGGCCATGGCGGGGAGACCCAGTACTTC.